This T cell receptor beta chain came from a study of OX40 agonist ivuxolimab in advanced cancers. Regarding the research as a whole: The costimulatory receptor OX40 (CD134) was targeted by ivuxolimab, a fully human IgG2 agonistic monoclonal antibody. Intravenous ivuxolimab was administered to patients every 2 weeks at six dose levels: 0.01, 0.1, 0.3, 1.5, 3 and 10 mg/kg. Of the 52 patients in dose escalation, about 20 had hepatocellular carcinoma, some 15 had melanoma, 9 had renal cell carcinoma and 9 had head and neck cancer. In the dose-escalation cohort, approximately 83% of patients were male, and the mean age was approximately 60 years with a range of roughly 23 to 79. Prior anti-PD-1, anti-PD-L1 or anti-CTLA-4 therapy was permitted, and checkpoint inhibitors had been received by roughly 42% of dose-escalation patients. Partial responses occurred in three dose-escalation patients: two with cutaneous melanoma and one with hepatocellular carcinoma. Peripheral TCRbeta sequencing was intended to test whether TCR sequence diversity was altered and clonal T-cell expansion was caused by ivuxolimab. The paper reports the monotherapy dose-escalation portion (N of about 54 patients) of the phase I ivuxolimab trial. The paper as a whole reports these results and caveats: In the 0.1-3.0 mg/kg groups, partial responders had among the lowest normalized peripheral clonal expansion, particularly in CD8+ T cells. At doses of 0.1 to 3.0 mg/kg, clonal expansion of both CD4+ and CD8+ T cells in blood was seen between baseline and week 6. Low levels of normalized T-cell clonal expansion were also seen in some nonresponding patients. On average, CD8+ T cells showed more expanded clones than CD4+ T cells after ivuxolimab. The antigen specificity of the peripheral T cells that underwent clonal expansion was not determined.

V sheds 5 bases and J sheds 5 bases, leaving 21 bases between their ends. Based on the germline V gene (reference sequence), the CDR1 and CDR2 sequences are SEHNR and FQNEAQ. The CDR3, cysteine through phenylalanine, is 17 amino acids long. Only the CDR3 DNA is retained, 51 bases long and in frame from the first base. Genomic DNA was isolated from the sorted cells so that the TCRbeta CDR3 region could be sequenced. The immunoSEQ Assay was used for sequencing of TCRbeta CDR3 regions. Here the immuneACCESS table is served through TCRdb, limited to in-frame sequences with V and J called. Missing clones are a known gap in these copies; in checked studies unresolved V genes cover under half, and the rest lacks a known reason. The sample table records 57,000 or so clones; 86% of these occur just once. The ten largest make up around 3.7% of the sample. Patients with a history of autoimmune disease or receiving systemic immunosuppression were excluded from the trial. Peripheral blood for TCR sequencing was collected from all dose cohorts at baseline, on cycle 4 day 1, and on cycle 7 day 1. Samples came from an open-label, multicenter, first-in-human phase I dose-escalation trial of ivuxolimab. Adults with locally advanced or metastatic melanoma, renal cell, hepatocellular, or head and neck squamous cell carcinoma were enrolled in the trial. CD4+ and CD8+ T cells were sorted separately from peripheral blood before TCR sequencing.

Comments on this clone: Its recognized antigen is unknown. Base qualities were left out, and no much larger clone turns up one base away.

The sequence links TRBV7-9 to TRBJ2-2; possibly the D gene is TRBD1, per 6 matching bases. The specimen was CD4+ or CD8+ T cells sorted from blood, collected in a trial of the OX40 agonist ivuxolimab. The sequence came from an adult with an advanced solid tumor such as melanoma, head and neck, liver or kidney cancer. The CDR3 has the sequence CASSHLTGKGETGELFF. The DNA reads TGTGCCAGCAGCCACTTAACAGGGAAAGGAGAGACCGGGGAGCTGTTTTTT.